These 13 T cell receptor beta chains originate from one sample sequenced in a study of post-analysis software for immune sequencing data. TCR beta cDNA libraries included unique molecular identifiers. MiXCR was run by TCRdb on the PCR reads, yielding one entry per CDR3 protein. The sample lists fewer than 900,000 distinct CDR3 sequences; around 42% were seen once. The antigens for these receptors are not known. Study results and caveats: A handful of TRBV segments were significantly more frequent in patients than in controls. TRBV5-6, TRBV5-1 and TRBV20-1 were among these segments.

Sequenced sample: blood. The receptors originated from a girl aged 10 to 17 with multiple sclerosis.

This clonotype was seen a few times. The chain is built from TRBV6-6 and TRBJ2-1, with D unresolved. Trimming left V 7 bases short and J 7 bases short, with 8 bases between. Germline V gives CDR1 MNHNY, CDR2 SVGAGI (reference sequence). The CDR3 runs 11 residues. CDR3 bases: TGTGCCAGCAATAACGGGAATGAGCAGTTCTTC. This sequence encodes CASNNGNEQFF.

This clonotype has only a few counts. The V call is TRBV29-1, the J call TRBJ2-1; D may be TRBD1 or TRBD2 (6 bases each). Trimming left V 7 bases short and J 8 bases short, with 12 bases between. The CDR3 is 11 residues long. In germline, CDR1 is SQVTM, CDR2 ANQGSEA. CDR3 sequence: CSGTTGYEQFF. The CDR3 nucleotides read TGCAGCGGGACTACAGGGTATGAGCAGTTCTTC.

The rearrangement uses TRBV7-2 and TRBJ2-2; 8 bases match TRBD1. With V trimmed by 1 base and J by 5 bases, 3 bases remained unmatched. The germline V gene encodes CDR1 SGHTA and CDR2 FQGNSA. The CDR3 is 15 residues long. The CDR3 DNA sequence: TGTGCCAGCAGCTTAGGTCAGGGGGCGACCGGGGAGCTGTTTTTT. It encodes CASSLGQGATGELFF. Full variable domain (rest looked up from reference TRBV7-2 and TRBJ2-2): GAGVSQSPSNKVTEKGKDVELRCDPISGHTALYWYRQSLGQGLEFLIYFQGNSAPDKSGLPSDRFSAERTGGSVSTLTIQRTQQEDSAVYLCASSLGQGATGELFFGEGSRLTVL.

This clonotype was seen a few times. The chain's CDR3 is CASSFSGVGYGYTF. CDR3 coding DNA: TGTGCCAGCAGTTTCTCCGGTGTAGGCTATGGCTACACCTTC. The J gene is TRBJ1-2, the V gene TRBV12-3 or TRBV12-4; D remains ambiguous. With 3 bases removed from V and 4 bases from J, the gap between germline ends came to 12 bases. This CDR3 has 14 amino acids.

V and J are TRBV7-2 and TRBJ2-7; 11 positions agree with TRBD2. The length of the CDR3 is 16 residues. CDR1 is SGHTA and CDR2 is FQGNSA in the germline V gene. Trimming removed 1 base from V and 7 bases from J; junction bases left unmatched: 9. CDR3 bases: TGTGCCAGCAGCTTAGGACTAGCGGGAATTGGGTGGGAGCAGTACTTC. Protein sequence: CASSLGLAGIGWEQYF.

The CDR3 DNA reads TGTGCCAGCAGTGAAGTTTTAACCCGTTACGAGCAGTACTTC. Translated, it gives CASSEVLTRYEQYF. The V and J genes are TRBV6-1 and TRBJ2-7; D is unclear. Germline loops: CDR1 MNHNS, CDR2 SASEGT. The CDR3 has 14 amino acids. Trimming took 1 base from V and 4 from J, leaving 11 bases between them.

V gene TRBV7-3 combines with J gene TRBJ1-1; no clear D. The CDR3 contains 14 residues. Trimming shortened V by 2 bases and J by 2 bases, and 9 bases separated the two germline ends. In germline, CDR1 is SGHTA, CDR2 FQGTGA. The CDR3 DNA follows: TGTGCCAGCAGCTTAGGTCCGGCTAACACTGAAGCTTTCTTT. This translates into CASSLGPANTEAFF.

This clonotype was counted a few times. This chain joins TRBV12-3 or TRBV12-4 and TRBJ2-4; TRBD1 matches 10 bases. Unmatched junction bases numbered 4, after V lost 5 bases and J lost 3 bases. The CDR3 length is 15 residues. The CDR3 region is CASSRGTGDKNIQYF. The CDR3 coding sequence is TGTGCCAGCAGTCGGGGGACAGGGGACAAAAACATTCAGTACTTC.

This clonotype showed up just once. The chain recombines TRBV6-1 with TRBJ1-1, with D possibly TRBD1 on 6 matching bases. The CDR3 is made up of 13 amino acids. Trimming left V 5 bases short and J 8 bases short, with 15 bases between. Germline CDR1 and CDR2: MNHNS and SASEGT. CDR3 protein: CASSIDRRGEAFF. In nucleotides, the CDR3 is TGTGCCAGCAGTATCGACAGGAGAGGGGAAGCTTTCTTT.

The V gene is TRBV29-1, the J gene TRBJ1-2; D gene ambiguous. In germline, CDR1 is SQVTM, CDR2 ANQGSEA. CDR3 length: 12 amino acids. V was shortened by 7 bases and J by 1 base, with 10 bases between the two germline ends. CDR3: CSAGTFNYGYTF. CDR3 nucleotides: TGCAGCGCTGGCACGTTTAACTATGGCTACACCTTC.

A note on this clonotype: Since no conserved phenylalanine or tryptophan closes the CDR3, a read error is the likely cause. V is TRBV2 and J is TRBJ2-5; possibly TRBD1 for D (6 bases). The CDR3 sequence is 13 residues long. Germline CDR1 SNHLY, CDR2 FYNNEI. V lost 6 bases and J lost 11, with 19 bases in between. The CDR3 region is CASSVEGQVRQYV. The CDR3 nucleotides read TGTGCCAGCAGCGTAGAGGGACAAGTGAGGCAGTACGTC.

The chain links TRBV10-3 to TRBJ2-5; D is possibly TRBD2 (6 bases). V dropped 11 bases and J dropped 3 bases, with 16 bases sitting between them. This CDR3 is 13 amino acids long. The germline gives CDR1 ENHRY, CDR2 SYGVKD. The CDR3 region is CAAKSGQKETQYF. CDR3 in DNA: TGTGCCGCAAAAAGCGGGCAGAAAGAGACCCAGTACTTC.

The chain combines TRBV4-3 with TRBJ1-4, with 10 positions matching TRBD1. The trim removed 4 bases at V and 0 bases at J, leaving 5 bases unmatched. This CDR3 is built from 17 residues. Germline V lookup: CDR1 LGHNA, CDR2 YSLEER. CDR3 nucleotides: TGCGCCAGCAGCCCGGGACAGGGGCTTGCAACTAATGAAAAACTGTTTTTT. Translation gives CASSPGQGLATNEKLFF.